The clone carrying this TCR beta chain was seen more than once but under ten times. The CDR3 contains 14 residues. V was trimmed by 5 bases and J by 0 bases, leaving 8 bases between them. Germline loops: CDR1 SNHLY, CDR2 FYNNEI. These data belong to a study of blood T cell repertoires in COVID-19. Some clones are missing from TCRdb's copy, which holds only in-frame ones; the method was immunoSEQ multiplex PCR. The profile shows more than 250,000 clones, roughly 90% of them singletons. This TCR came from a man younger than 35 who had recovered from COVID-19. The chain has TRBV2 and TRBJ1-3; possible D gene TRBD1, 5 bases. The sequenced sample was peripheral blood. This CDR3 reads CASSLDSSGNTIYF. The CDR3 DNA reads TGTGCCAGCAGTTTAGACAGCTCTGGAAACACCATATATTTT.